Sequencing of this T cell receptor beta chain was carried out in a study of blood T cell repertoires in COVID-19. Looking at the study overall: Sites in the United States, Italy and Spain provided acute and convalescent COVID-19 samples.

The CDR3 is 16 residues long. Germline values: CDR1 SGHDN, CDR2 FVKESK. V lost 4 bases to trimming and J lost 4 bases; unmatched junction nucleotides: 7. Here immunoSEQ multiplex PCR was the method, and the copy in TCRdb shows in-frame clones only, minus some. The sample holds more than 150,000 clones, around 84% seen once. The sequence derives from a man younger than 40 with active or convalescent COVID-19. V is TRBV14 and J is TRBJ2-3, with 11 positions matching TRBD2. What was sequenced was peripheral blood. CDR3 residues: CASSPRLAGGPDTQYF. The CDR3 DNA is TGTGCCAGCAGCCCCAGGCTAGCGGGAGGCCCAGATACGCAGTATTTT.